The table lists the clone carrying this T cell receptor beta chain with a count of one. CDR3 length equals 14 residues. Germline V gives CDR1 MDHEN, CDR2 SYDVKM. V shed 8 bases and J shed 6 bases, with 19 bases lying between them. This sample was taken from a study of control samples from healthy donors and cancer patients. Data came from immunoSEQ multiplex PCR; TCRdb stores just in-frame clones and leaves some out. The data show 100,000 to 150,000 clones, around nine tenths seen once. The rearrangement joins TRBV28 to TRBJ1-1; tentatively, D is TRBD1 (6 bases). This receptor was taken from a man aged 45-65 years in good health. The material sequenced was blood. The CDR3 here is CASFYSGAGSEAFF. CDR3 coding DNA: TGTGCCAGCTTTTACTCAGGGGCGGGTTCTGAAGCTTTCTTT.